This T cell receptor beta chain derives from a study of T cell repertoires in cytomegalovirus infection. Study results and limitations: HLA-C-restricted CMV-specific TCR beta clonotypes were dominant in the ex vivo response. The cumulative frequency of public TCR beta families distinguished individuals who carried CMV together with the relevant HLA.

Note on this clonotype: Its antigen is unknown.

The CDR3 loop spans 15 amino acids. From germline, CDR1 is MNHEY and CDR2 SMNVEV (reference sequence). V was pared by 5 bases and J by 8 bases, with 21 bases between. From the reads, TCRdb called clonotypes with MiXCR, one entry per CDR3 protein. The table shows 75,000 to 100,000 distinct CDR3 sequences, with approximately 46% occurring only once. The V call is TRBV27, the J call TRBJ2-5; D perhaps matches TRBD2 (5 bases). Sample: CD8+ T cells from cultured PBMCs, taken from culture after CMV antigen stimulation. The receptor's source is a human donor in good health (CMV status not recorded). Some clones in this sample may be carry-over from other donors' samples. For the CDR3, the DNA is TGTGCCAGCAGTCCCGAAGGAGGTACACGAGGTACCCAGTACTTC. This gives the protein CASSPEGGTRGTQYF.